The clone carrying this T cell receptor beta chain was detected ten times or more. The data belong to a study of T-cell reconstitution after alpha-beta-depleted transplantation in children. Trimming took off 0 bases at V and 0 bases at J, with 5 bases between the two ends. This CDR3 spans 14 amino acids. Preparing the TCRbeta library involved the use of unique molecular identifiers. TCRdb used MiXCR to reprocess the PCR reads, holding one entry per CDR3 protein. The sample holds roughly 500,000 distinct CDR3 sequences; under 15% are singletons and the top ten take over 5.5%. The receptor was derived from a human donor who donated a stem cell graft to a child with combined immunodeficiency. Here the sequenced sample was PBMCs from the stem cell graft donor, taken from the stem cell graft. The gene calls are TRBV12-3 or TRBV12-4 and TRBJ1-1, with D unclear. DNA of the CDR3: TGTGCCAGCAGTTTAGCACAGTTGAACACTGAAGCTTTCTTT. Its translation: CASSLAQLNTEAFF.